Below are 7 T cell receptor beta chains sequenced from a single sample in a study of shared clonotypes between healthy human individuals. Assay used: immunoSEQ multiplex PCR; TCRdb lists only in-frame clones, some missing. The table shows about 690,000 clones, with roughly 87% occurring only once. Sample: memory CD8+ T cells from PBMCs. Subset described: CD45RO+ cells pooled with CCR7-negative TemRA cells. Receptors originate from a man between 18 and 29 years old in good health. Some clones in this sample may be carry-over from other donors' samples.

The rearrangement joins TRBV9 to TRBJ2-7, with 7 bases lining up with TRBD2. Germline assignment: CDR1 SGDLS and CDR2 YYNGEE. V lost 3 bases to trimming and J lost 2 bases; unmatched junction nucleotides: 2. The CDR3 contains 13 residues. The DNA of the CDR3 is TGTGCCAGCAGCGCTAGCGGAGCCTACGAGCAGTACTTC. Its translation: CASSASGAYEQYF.

This rearrangement joins TRBV9 to TRBJ2-1; D is uncertain. Between the trimmed V and J ends, which lost 0 bases and 2 bases, there was a span of 6 bases. Per germline, CDR1 SGDLS and CDR2 YYNGEE. This CDR3 is built from 14 residues. CDR3 amino acids: CASSVEFPYNEQFF. The CDR3 DNA follows: TGTGCCAGCAGCGTAGAGTTTCCCTACAATGAGCAGTTCTTC. Together with reference TRBV9 and TRBJ2-1, the CDR3 gives the full variable domain: DSGVTQTPKHLITATGQRVTLRCSPRSGDLSVYWYQQSLDQGLQFLIQYYNGEERAKGNILERFSAQQFPDLHSELNLSSLELGDSALYFCASSVEFPYNEQFFGPGTRLTVL.

V and J are TRBV21-1 and TRBJ2-7; no check of the table's D call, TRBD2, against the DNA was made. TRBV21-1 is marked as a pseudogene. CDR3 length: 15 residues. The CDR3 here is CASSGLGGVGSEQYF. Here the CDR3 DNA reads TGTGCCAGCAGTGGGCTCGGGGGAGTGGGTTCCGAGCAGTACTTC.

This chain connects TRBV28 to TRBJ2-7, with a weak D call TRBD1 (6 bases). This CDR3 comprises 12 residues. V gave up 4 bases and J gave up 5 bases, with 9 bases separating them. Germline assignment: CDR1 MDHEN and CDR2 SYDVKM. The CDR3 region is CASSYGDNEQYF. CDR3 DNA sequence: TGTGCCAGCAGTTACGGGGACAACGAGCAGTACTTC.

The J gene is TRBJ2-7, the V gene TRBV28; tentatively, D is TRBD2 (6 bases). The germline gives CDR1 MDHEN, CDR2 SYDVKM. The V end was cut by 3 bases, the J end by 3 bases, with 15 bases between. The CDR3 spans 15 residues. The CDR3, as DNA: TGTGCCAGCAGTTTTTCAGGGAGGCCAAGCTACGAGCAGTACTTC. Its translation: CASSFSGRPSYEQYF. Full variable domain (missing parts from reference TRBV28 and TRBJ2-7): DVKVTQSSRYLVKRTGEKVFLECVQDMDHENMFWYRQDPGLGLRLIYFSYDVKMKEKGDIPEGYSVSREKKERFSLILESASTNQTSMYLCASSFSGRPSYEQYFGPGTRLTVT.

The chain uses TRBV7-9 and TRBJ2-1, with D tentatively TRBD1 or TRBD2 (5 bases each). Trimming removed 2 bases from V and 15 bases from J, with 14 bases in between. The CDR3 has 12 residues. Germline values: CDR1 SEHNR, CDR2 FQNEAQ (reference sequence). The CDR3 region is CASSLSRGDAFF. DNA of the CDR3: TGTGCCAGCAGCTTAAGTCGAGGGGACGCGTTCTTC.

The chain links TRBV7-9 to TRBJ2-5; D may be TRBD1 (6 bases). V was trimmed by 5 bases and J by 2 bases, leaving 12 bases between them. CDR1 is SEHNR and CDR2 is FQNEAQ in the germline V gene (reference sequence). This CDR3 has 14 amino acids. CDR3 in DNA: TGTGCCAGCAGCGTGGACAGCACTCAAGAGACCCAGTACTTC. Translation gives CASSVDSTQETQYF. Based on the CDR3 plus reference TRBV7-9 and TRBJ2-5, the full variable domain is DTGVSQNPRHKITKRGQNVTFRCDPISEHNRLYWYRQTLGQGPEFLTYFQNEAQLEKSRLLSDRFSAERPKGSFSTLEIQRTEQGDSAMYLCASSVDSTQETQYFGPGTRLLVL.